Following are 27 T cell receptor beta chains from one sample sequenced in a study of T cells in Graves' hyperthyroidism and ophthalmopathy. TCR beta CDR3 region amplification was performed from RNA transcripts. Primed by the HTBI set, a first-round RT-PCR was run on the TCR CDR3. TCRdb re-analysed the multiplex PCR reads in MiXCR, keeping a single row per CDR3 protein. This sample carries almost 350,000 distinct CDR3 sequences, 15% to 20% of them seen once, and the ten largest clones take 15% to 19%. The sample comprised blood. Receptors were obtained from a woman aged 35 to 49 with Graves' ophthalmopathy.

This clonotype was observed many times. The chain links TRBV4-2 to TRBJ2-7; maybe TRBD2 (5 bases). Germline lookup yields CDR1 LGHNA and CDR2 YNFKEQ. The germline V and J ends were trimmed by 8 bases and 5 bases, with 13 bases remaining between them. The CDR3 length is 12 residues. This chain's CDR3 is CASGSLSDEQYF. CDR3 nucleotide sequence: TGTGCCAGCGGGAGCCTAAGCGACGAGCAGTACTTC.

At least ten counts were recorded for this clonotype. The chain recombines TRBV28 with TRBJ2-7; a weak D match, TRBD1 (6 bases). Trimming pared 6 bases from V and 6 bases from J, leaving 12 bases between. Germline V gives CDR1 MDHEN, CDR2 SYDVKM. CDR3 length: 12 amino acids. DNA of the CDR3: TGTGCCAGCAGAGGGGTAGGGGGCGAGCAGTACTTC. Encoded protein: CASRGVGGEQYF.

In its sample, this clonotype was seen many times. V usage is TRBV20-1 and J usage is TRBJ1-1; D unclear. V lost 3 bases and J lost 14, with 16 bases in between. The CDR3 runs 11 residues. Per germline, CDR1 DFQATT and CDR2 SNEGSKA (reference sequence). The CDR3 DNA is TGCAGTGCTAGTTCGACGTCCCGGAAGTTCTTT. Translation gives CSASSTSRKFF.

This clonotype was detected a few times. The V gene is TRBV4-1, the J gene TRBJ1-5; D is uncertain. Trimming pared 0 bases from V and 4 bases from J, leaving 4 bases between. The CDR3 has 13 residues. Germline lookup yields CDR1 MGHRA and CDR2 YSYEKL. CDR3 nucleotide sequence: TGCGCCAGCAGCCAAGAACGGAATCAGCCCCAGCATTTT. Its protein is CASSQERNQPQHF.

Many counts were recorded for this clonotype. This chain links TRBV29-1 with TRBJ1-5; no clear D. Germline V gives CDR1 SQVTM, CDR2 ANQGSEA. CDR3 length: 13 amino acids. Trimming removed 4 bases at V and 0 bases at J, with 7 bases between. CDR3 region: CSVGGLSNQPQHF. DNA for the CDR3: TGCAGCGTTGGTGGCCTTAGCAATCAGCCCCAGCATTTT.

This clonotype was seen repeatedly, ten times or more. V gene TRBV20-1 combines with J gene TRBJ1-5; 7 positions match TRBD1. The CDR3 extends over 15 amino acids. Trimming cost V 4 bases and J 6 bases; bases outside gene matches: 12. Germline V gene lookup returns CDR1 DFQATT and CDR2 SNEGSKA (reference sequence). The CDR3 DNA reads TGCAGTGCTATCGACCTAACCCAGGGGGGTCAGCCCCAGCATTTT. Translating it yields CSAIDLTQGGQPQHF.

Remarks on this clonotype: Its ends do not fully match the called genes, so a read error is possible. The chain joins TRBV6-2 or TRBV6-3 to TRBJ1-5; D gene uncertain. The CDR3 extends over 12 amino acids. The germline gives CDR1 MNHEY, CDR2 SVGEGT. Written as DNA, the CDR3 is TGTGCCAGCGAGGCTTTCAATCAGCCCCAGCTTTTT. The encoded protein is CASEAFNQPQLF.

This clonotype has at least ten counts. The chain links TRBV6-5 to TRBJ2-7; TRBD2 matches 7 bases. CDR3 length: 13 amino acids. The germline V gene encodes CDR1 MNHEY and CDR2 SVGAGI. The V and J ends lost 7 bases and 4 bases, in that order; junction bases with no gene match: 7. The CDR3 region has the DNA TGTGCCAGCAAACGAGCGGGACTATACGAGCAGTACTTC. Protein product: CASKRAGLYEQYF.

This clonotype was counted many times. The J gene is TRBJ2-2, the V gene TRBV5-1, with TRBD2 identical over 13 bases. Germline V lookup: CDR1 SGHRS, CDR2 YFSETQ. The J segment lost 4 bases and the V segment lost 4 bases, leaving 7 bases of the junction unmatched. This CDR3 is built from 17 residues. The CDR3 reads CASSHRTSGSSTGELFF. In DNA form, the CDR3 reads TGCGCCAGCAGCCACAGGACTAGCGGGAGTAGCACCGGGGAGCTGTTTTTT.

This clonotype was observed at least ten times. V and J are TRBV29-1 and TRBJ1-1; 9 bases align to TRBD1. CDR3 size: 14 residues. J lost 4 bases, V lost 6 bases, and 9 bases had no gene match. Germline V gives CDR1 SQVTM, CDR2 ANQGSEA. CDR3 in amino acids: CSVQQGALSTEAFF. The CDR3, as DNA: TGCAGCGTGCAACAGGGGGCATTGAGCACTGAAGCTTTCTTT.

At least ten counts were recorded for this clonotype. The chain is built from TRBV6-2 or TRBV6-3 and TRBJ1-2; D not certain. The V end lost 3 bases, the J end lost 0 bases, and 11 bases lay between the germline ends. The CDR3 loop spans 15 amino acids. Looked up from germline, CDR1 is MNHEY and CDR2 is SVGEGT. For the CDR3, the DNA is TGTGCCAGCAGTTATCATCACCGCTCTAACTATGGCTACACCTTC. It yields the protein CASSYHHRSNYGYTF.

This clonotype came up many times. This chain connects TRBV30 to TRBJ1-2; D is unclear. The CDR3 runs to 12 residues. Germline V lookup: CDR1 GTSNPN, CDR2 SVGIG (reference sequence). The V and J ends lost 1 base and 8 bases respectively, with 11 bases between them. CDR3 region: CAWSGSPGGYTF. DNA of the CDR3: TGTGCCTGGAGTGGATCCCCTGGGGGCTACACCTTC.

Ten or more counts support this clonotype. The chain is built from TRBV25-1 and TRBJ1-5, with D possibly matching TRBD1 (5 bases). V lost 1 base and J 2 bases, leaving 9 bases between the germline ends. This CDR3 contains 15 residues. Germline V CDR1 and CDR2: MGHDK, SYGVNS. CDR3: CASSELGPGNQPQHF. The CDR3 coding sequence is TGTGCCAGCAGTGAATTGGGGCCTGGCAATCAGCCCCAGCATTTT.

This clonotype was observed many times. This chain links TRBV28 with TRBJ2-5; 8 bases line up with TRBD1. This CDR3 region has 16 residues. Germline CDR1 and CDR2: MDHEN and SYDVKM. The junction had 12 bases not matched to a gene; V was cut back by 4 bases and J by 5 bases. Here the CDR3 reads CASSSFGQGREETQYF. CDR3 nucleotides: TGTGCCAGCAGTTCTTTTGGACAGGGCAGGGAGGAGACCCAGTACTTC.

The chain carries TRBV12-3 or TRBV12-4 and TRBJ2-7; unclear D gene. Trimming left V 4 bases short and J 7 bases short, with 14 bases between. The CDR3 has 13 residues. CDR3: CASSYPGPREQYF. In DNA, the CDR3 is TGTGCCAGCAGTTACCCCGGACCGCGGGAGCAGTACTTC.

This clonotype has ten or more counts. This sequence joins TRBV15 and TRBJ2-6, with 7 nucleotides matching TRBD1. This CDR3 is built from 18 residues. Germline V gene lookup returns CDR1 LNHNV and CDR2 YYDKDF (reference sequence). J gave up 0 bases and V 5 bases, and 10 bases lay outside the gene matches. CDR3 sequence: CATSADRAALSGANVLTF. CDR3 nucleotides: TGTGCCACCAGCGCAGACAGGGCGGCTCTCTCTGGGGCCAACGTCCTGACTTTC. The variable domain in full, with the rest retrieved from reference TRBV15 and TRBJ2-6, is DAMVIQNPRYQVTQFGKPVTLSCSQTLNHNVMYWYQQKSSQAPKLLFHYYDKDFNNEADTPDNFQSRRPNTSFCFLDIRSPGLGDTAMYLCATSADRAALSGANVLTFGAGSRLTVL.

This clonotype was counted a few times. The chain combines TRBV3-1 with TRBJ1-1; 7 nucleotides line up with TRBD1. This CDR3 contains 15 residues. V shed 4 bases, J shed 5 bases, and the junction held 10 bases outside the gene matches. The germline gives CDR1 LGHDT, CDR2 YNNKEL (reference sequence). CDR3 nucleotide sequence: TGTGCCAGCAGCCGAGTCGACAGGGTCGGGACTGAAGCTTTCTTT. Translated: CASSRVDRVGTEAFF.

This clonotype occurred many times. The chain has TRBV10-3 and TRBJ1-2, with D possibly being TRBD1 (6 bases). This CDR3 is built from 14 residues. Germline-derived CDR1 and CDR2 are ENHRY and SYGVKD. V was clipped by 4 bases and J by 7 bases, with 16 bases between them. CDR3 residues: CAISVPGDRGGYTF. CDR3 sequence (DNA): TGTGCCATCAGTGTCCCAGGGGATCGGGGTGGCTACACCTTC.

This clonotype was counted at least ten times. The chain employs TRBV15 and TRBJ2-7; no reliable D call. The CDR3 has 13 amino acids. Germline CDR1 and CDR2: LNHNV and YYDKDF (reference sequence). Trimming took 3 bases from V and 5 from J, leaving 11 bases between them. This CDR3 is CATSSAPANEQYF. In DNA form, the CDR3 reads TGTGCCACCAGCAGCGCCCCAGCCAACGAGCAGTACTTC. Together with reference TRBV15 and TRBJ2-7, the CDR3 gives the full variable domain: DAMVIQNPRYQVTQFGKPVTLSCSQTLNHNVMYWYQQKSSQAPKLLFHYYDKDFNNEADTPDNFQSRRPNTSFCFLDIRSPGLGDTAMYLCATSSAPANEQYFGPGTRLTVT.

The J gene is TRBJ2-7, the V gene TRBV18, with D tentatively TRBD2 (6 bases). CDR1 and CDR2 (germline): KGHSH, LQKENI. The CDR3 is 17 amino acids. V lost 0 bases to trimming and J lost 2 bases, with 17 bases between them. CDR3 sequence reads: CASSPPEGPYSPYEQYF. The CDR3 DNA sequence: TGTGCCAGCTCACCACCGGAGGGCCCATACTCCCCCTACGAGCAGTACTTC.

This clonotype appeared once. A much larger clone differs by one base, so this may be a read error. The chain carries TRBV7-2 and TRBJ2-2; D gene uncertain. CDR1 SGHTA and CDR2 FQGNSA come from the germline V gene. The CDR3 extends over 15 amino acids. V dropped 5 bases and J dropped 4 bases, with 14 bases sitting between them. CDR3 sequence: CASSPLVSCTGELFF. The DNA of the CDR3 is TGTGCCAGCAGCCCGTTGGTGTCCTGCACCGGGGAGCTGTTTTTT.

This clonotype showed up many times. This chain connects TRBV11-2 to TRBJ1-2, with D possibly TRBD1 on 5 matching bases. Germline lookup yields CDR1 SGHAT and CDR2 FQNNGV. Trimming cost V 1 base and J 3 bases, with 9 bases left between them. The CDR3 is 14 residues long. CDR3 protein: CASSLGREDYGYTF. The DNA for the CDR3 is TGTGCCAGCAGCTTAGGCAGGGAGGACTATGGCTACACCTTC. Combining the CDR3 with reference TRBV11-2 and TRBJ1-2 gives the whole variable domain EAGVAQSPRYKIIEKRQSVAFWCNPISGHATLYWYQQILGQGPKLLIQFQNNGVVDDSQLPKDRFSAERLKGVDSTLKIQPAKLEDSAVYLCASSLGREDYGYTFGSGTRLTVV.

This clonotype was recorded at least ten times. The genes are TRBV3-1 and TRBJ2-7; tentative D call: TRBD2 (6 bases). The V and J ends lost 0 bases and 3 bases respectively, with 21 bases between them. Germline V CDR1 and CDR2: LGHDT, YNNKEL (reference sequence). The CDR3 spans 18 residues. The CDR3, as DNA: TGTGCCAGCAGCCAAGACGTAACGAGGACTACCTTCGTCTACGAGCAGTACTTC. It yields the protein CASSQDVTRTTFVYEQYF.

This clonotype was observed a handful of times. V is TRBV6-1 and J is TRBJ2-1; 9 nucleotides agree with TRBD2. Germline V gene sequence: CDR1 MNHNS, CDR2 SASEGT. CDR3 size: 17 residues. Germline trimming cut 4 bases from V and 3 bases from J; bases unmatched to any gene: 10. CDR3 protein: CASSGGDSGSYYNEQFF. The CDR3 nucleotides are TGTGCCAGCAGTGGAGGGGATAGCGGGAGTTACTACAATGAGCAGTTCTTC.

CDR3 DNA: TGCAGTGCTAGAGATCTGACTAACTCCTACGAGCAGTACTTC. Translating gives CSARDLTNSYEQYF. The rearrangement joins TRBV20-1 to TRBJ2-7; D perhaps matches TRBD2 (5 bases). The CDR3 loop spans 14 amino acids. V shed 0 bases and J shed 0 bases, with 9 bases lying between them. Germline CDR1 DFQATT, CDR2 SNEGSKA (reference sequence).

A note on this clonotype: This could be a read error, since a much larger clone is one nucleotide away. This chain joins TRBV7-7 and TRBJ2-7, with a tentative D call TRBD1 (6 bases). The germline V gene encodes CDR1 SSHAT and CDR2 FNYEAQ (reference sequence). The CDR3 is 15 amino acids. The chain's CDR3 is CASSLGPGDIYEQYF. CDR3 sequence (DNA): TGTGCTAGCAGCTTAGGGCCAGGGGATATCTACGAGCAGTACTTC.

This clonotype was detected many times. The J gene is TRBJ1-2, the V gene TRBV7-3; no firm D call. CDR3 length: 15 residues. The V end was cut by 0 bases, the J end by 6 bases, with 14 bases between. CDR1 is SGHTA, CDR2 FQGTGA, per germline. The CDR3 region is CASSLTGRMDHGYTF. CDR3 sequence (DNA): TGTGCCAGCAGCTTAACCGGCAGGATGGACCATGGCTACACCTTC.